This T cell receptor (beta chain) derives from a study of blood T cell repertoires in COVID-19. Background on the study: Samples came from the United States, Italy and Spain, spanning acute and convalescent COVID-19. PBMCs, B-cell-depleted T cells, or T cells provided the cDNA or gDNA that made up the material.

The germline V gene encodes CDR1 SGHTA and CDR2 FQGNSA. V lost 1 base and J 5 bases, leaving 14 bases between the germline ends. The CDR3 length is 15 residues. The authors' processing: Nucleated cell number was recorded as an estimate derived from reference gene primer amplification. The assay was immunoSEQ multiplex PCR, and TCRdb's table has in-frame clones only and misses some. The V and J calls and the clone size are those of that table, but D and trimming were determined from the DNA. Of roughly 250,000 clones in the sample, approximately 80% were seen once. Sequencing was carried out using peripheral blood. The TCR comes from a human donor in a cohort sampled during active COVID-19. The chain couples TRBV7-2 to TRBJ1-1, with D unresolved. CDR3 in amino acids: CASSLEVSRGTEAFF. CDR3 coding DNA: TGTGCCAGCAGCTTAGAGGTTTCCCGGGGAACTGAAGCTTTCTTT.